This is a list of T cell receptor beta chains from one sample in a study of blood T cell repertoires in COVID-19. Using immunoSEQ multiplex PCR, the repertoire was profiled, and TCRdb retains in-frame clones only, with some absent. The data hold roughly 40,000 clones, with roughly 80% observed a single time. Source material: peripheral blood. These receptors all stem from a woman older than 75 with acute or convalescent COVID-19. Both conserved end residues are part of each CDR3. D genes are given only for firm matches. Rows give clone size only sometimes, using once, few, many, or a class for an expanded clone.

v_call,j_call,clone_size,d_call,cdr3_aa,cdr3_nt
TRBV20-1,TRBJ1-6,-,TRBD1,CSASGTGQPNSPLHF,TGCAGTGCTAGTGGAACGGGACAGCCTAATTCACCCCTCCACTTT
TRBV27,TRBJ1-1,-,-,CASSPQGPIKNEAFF,TGTGCCAGCAGTCCACAGGGACCGATAAAAAATGAAGCTTTCTTT
TRBV11-2,TRBJ2-7,-,-,CASSLDRGRTYEQYF,TGTGCCAGCAGCTTAGACAGGGGCCGTACCTACGAGCAGTACTTC
TRBV30,TRBJ2-5,-,TRBD2,CAWSKTSGGQETQYF,TGTGCCTGGAGTAAGACTAGCGGGGGGCAAGAGACCCAGTACTTC
TRBV6-6,TRBJ1-6,-,-,CASSSHDMPVNSPLHF,TGTGCCAGCAGTTCGCACGACATGCCCGTCAATTCACCCCTCCACTTT
TRBV6-2/TRBV6-3,TRBJ2-3,-,TRBD2,CASSLGLAGLTDTQYF,TGTGCCAGCAGTCTGGGACTAGCGGGCCTCACAGATACGCAGTATTTT
TRBV19,TRBJ2-1,-,TRBD2,CASCISGSGNNEQFF,TGTGCCAGTTGTATTAGCGGGAGCGGGAACAATGAGCAGTTCTTC
TRBV5-1,TRBJ2-7,-,TRBD1,CASSLVGQGYEQYF,TGCGCCAGCAGCTTGGTGGGACAGGGTTACGAGCAGTACTTC
TRBV18,TRBJ1-5,-,-,CASSSEGNQPQHF,TGTGCCAGCTCCTCGGAGGGAAATCAGCCCCAGCATTTT
TRBV27,TRBJ1-6,few,TRBD1,CASSPQGAWNNSPLHF,TGTGCCAGCAGTCCACAGGGGGCGTGGAATAATTCACCCCTCCACTTT
TRBV7-9,TRBJ2-3,-,TRBD2,CASSSKLAGLGVDTQYF,TGTGCCAGCAGCTCCAAGCTAGCGGGATTGGGGGTGGATACGCAGTATTTT
TRBV28,TRBJ1-4,few,TRBD1,CASMRGGNQEKLFF,TGTGCCAGCATGAGAGGGGGCAATCAAGAAAAACTGTTTTTT
TRBV14,TRBJ2-1,-,-,CASSLRGRAINEQFF,TGTGCCAGCAGCCTAAGGGGGAGGGCTATCAATGAGCAGTTCTTC
TRBV18,TRBJ1-2,-,-,CASSRRASEGYGYTF,TGTGCCAGCTCCCGGAGGGCCTCCGAAGGCTATGGCTACACCTTC
TRBV19,TRBJ1-1,-,-,CASSIVGRENTEAFF,TGTGCCAGTAGTATAGTCGGCAGGGAAAACACTGAAGCTTTCTTT
TRBV12-5,TRBJ1-6,-,TRBD1,CASGSSGTGILSYNSPLHF,TGTGCTAGTGGTAGCTCCGGGACAGGAATTCTCTCCTATAATTCACCCCTCCACTTT
TRBV12-5,TRBJ2-7,-,-,CASGLGSVEQYF,TGTGCTAGTGGACTCGGGTCAGTCGAGCAGTACTTC
TRBV4-3,TRBJ1-1,-,TRBD1,CASRGTGRMNTEAFF,TGCGCCAGCAGGGGGACAGGGCGAATGAACACTGAAGCTTTCTTT
TRBV3-1/TRBV3-2,TRBJ1-1,few,-,CASSQAQGEAFF,TGTGCCAGCAGCCAAGCCCAGGGAGAAGCTTTCTTT
TRBV5-4,TRBJ2-3,-,TRBD1,CASGPPGQAMDTQYF,TGTGCCAGCGGACCGCCGGGACAGGCCATGGATACGCAGTATTTT
TRBV19,TRBJ1-5,-,-,CASSLGPPGNQPQHF,TGTGCCAGTAGTCTAGGGCCGCCAGGCAATCAGCCCCAGCATTTT
TRBV4-1,TRBJ1-5,-,-,CASSQGERQPQHF,TGCGCCAGCAGCCAAGGGGAGAGACAGCCCCAGCATTTT
TRBV2,TRBJ2-5,-,-,CASTYSQETQYF,TGTGCCAGCACTTACAGCCAAGAGACCCAGTACTTC
TRBV11-2,TRBJ2-7,few,-,CASSRDTTYEQYF,TGTGCCAGCAGTCGGGACACAACCTACGAGCAGTACTTC
TRBV7-8,TRBJ1-5,-,-,CASSHTRTGGGKPQHF,TGTGCCAGCAGCCATACCAGAACAGGCGGCGGGAAGCCCCAGCATTTT
TRBV23-1,TRBJ2-7,-,TRBD1,CASSPLSGTGGFSYEQYF,TGCGCCAGCAGTCCACTCTCCGGGACAGGGGGTTTTTCCTACGAGCAGTACTTC
TRBV30,TRBJ1-2,once,-,CAWSVDRGQGYTF,TGTGCCTGGAGTGTGGATCGGGGACAAGGCTACACCTTC
TRBV2,TRBJ2-7,few,TRBD2,CASTTSGRAYEQYF,TGTGCCAGCACCACTAGCGGGAGAGCCTACGAGCAGTACTTC
TRBV5-1,TRBJ1-6,-,TRBD1,CASSLGQGVSTLHF,TGCGCCAGCAGCTTGGGACAGGGGGTTTCGACCCTCCACTTT
TRBV5-1,TRBJ2-5,once,TRBD2,CASSFGLAGTTQYF,TGCGCCAGCAGCTTTGGACTAGCGGGAACAACCCAGTACTTC
TRBV30,TRBJ2-5,-,-,CAWSVVGSLQETQYF,TGTGCCTGGAGTGTAGTTGGCTCTTTACAAGAGACCCAGTACTTC
TRBV2,TRBJ1-1,few,-,CASNTQGFQAFF,TGTGCCAGCAACACGCAGGGATTCCAAGCTTTCTTT
TRBV6-5,TRBJ2-1,-,-,CASSYMRDYNEQFF,TGTGCCAGCAGTTATATGCGGGACTACAATGAGCAGTTCTTC
TRBV3-1/TRBV3-2,TRBJ1-1,-,TRBD1,CASSLLTGDTEAFF,TGTGCCAGCAGCCTCCTTACAGGGGATACTGAAGCTTTCTTT
TRBV28,TRBJ1-3,large,-,CASSFTFGNTIYF,TGTGCCAGCAGTTTTACATTTGGAAACACCATATATTTT
TRBV10-3,TRBJ2-3,-,-,CATQVTDTQYF,TGTGCCACGCAGGTCACAGATACGCAGTATTTT
TRBV19,TRBJ1-1,-,-,CASSIRSGGTEAFF,TGTGCCAGTAGTATAAGGTCGGGGGGCACTGAAGCTTTCTTT
TRBV12-3/TRBV12-4,TRBJ1-5,-,-,CASNRVPNQPQHF,TGTGCCAGCAACAGGGTCCCCAATCAGCCCCAGCATTTT
TRBV6-5,TRBJ2-1,-,-,CASSLSGIPYNEQFF,TGTGCCAGCAGCCTTAGCGGTATTCCCTACAATGAGCAGTTCTTC
TRBV7-9,TRBJ2-3,medium-sized,-,CASSPGREIRDTQYF,TGTGCCAGCAGCCCCGGACGGGAAATTCGAGATACGCAGTATTTT
TRBV7-2,TRBJ2-3,-,-,CASSFRAGRGTDTQYF,TGTGCCAGCAGCTTCCGGGCGGGACGTGGCACAGATACGCAGTATTTT
TRBV4-3,TRBJ2-7,-,TRBD2,CASSQAPGLAGAGVNEQYF,TGCGCCAGCAGCCAAGCCCCGGGACTAGCGGGAGCAGGTGTGAACGAGCAGTACTTC
TRBV7-9,TRBJ2-3,many,-,CASSPPRAQANTQYF,TGTGCCAGCAGCCCCCCCCGAGCCCAGGCAAATACGCAGTATTTT
TRBV25-1,TRBJ2-1,once,TRBD2,CASSGGRGFYNEQFF,TGTGCCAGCAGTGGGGGGAGGGGATTCTACAATGAGCAGTTCTTC
TRBV24-1,TRBJ1-2,-,TRBD1,CATSDTQYPIQGNYGYTF,TGTGCCACCAGTGACACGCAATACCCGATACAGGGGAACTATGGCTACACCTTC
TRBV6-5,TRBJ2-1,-,TRBD2,CASRKLAGQGSEQFF,TGTGCCAGCAGAAAACTAGCGGGACAAGGGAGTGAGCAGTTCTTC
TRBV18,TRBJ2-2,once,TRBD2,CASSPPTGGNTGELFF,TGTGCCAGCTCACCACCCACGGGAGGGAACACCGGGGAGCTGTTTTTT
TRBV19,TRBJ2-7,-,-,CASSNQGLPDEQYF,TGTGCCAGTAGTAATCAGGGTCTCCCCGACGAGCAGTACTTC
TRBV7-8,TRBJ1-1,-,-,CASSFSTEAFF,TGTGCCAGCAGCTTCAGCACTGAAGCTTTCTTT
TRBV18,TRBJ1-1,few,TRBD1,CASSPGQGNTEAFF,TGTGCCAGCTCACCGGGACAGGGGAACACTGAAGCTTTCTTT
TRBV18,TRBJ2-7,-,-,CASSPPSSYEQYF,TGTGCCAGCTCACCGCCCAGCTCCTACGAGCAGTACTTC
TRBV4-1,TRBJ2-5,-,TRBD2,CASSQDLEAGGGETQYF,TGCGCCAGCAGCCAAGATCTCGAAGCGGGAGGGGGGGAGACCCAGTACTTC
TRBV30,TRBJ2-5,-,TRBD1,CAWSQGAKETQYF,TGTGCCTGGAGTCAGGGGGCGAAAGAGACCCAGTACTTC
TRBV2,TRBJ2-3,-,TRBD2,CASRALAGEGTDTQYF,TGTGCCAGCAGGGCTCTAGCGGGAGAAGGAACAGATACGCAGTATTTT
TRBV5-6,TRBJ2-7,-,TRBD1,CASWGQGKHEQYF,TGTGCCAGCTGGGGACAGGGGAAGCACGAGCAGTACTTC
TRBV6-1,TRBJ2-7,-,-,CASSEITSGGVEYRGYEQYF,TGTGCCAGCAGTGAAATCACGTCCGGCGGGGTTGAATATAGGGGCTACGAGCAGTACTTC
TRBV18,TRBJ2-1,-,TRBD2,CASSPQSLAGGNNEQFF,TGTGCCAGCTCACCACAGTCACTAGCGGGAGGAAACAATGAGCAGTTCTTC
TRBV5-6,TRBJ1-1,-,TRBD1,CASSLPWTGNTEAFF,TGTGCCAGCAGCTTGCCCTGGACAGGGAACACTGAAGCTTTCTTT
TRBV4-3,TRBJ1-2,-,-,CASSQNLGPVNGYTF,TGCGCCAGCAGCCAAAACCTTGGGCCAGTTAATGGCTACACCTTC
TRBV12-5,TRBJ1-4,-,-,CASGLTTGEKLFF,TGTGCTAGTGGTTTGACGACGGGGGAGAAACTGTTTTTT